Described below is a single T cell receptor (beta chain) sequence and its context. Preparing the TCRbeta library involved the use of unique molecular identifiers. One entry per CDR3 protein, called by TCRdb with MiXCR from the PCR reads. Altogether 600,000 to 800,000 distinct CDR3 sequences are present, over 10% being singletons, with the ten largest covering 0.79%. This sample is part of a study of T-cell reconstitution after alpha-beta-depleted transplantation in children. V lost 4 bases, J lost 5 bases, and 10 bases stayed unmatched. The CDR3 is made up of 15 amino acids. The germline CDR1 and CDR2 sequences are SGHRS and YFSETQ.

The origin of this receptor is a girl under 10 years old with congenital amegakaryocytic thrombocytopenia, due to receive a stem cell transplant. The sequencing here drew on PBMCs, taken before TCRalphabeta/CD19-depleted stem cell transplant. V usage is TRBV5-1 and J usage is TRBJ2-5, with 8 bases identical to TRBD1. The CDR3 region has the DNA TGCGCCAGCAGCCCCCGGACAGGGAAAGGGGAGACCCAGTACTTC. Its protein is CASSPRTGKGETQYF.